The entry below describes one T cell receptor beta chain. Sequencing was performed with immunoSEQ multiplex PCR; in TCRdb, only in-frame clones are kept and a portion is missing. Counted here are roughly 95,000 clones, around 80% occurring once; the ten biggest clones make up approximately 25%. This sample is part of a study of blood T cell repertoires in COVID-19. Whole-study context: T cells, B-cell-depleted T cells, or PBMCs supplied cDNA or gDNA.

CDR1 is SGHDT, CDR2 YYEEEE, per germline. The CDR3 runs to 13 residues. Trimming shortened V by 4 bases and J by 5 bases, and 12 bases separated the two germline ends. Sequencing was carried out using peripheral blood. This sequence was found in a human donor in a cohort sampled during active COVID-19. The V and J genes are TRBV5-6 and TRBJ1-1; possible D gene TRBD1, 6 bases. The DNA for the CDR3 is TGTGCCAGCAGCCAGGGGACATCTACTGAAGCTTTCTTT. Encoded protein: CASSQGTSTEAFF.